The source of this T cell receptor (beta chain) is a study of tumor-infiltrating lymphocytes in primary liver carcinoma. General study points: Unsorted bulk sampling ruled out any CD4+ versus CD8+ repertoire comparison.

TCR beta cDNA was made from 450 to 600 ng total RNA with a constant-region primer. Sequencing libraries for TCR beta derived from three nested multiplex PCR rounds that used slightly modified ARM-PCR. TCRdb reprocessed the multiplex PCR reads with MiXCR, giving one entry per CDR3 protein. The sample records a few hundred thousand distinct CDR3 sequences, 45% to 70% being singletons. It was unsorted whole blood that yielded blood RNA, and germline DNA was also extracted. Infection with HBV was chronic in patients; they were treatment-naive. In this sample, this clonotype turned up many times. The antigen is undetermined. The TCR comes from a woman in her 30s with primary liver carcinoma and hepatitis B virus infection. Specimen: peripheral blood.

The DNA of the CDR3 is TGCAGCGTAGCAACAGGGGCAAGGAACTATGGCTACACCTTC. Its translation is CSVATGARNYGYTF. The J gene is TRBJ1-2, the V gene TRBV29-1; 7 bases match TRBD1. Germline V lookup: CDR1 SQVTM, CDR2 ANQGSEA. CDR3 length: 14 amino acids. V trimming: 6 bases; J trimming: 2 bases; junction bases outside the gene matches: 9.